The rows below give T cell receptor beta chains drawn from one sample of a study of T cells in localized non-small cell lung cancer. Clones were sequenced by immunoSEQ multiplex PCR, and TCRdb holds only the in-frame ones, with some missing. Of fewer than 30,000 clones detected, about 90% appear once; the ten largest clones hold 1.1%. This material consisted of peripheral blood, taken before any cancer treatment. Source of these receptors: a woman between 35 and 70 years old with stage I lung adenocarcinoma. Both conserved end residues are part of each CDR3. D genes are given only for firm matches. Rows may omit the clone size; those that give it use once, few, many or a size class.

length,D,J,size,V,CDR3,DNA
13,NA,TRBJ1-3,NA,TRBV27,CASSPSSGNTIYF,TGTGCCAGCAGTCCAAGCTCTGGAAACACCATATATTTT
16,NA,TRBJ2-3,NA,TRBV28,CASSLASAGSEDTQYF,TGTGCCAGCAGTTTAGCCTCCGCAGGCTCCGAAGATACGCAGTATTTT
15,TRBD2,TRBJ2-7,NA,TRBV11-2,CASSLLAGGPYEQYF,TGTGCCAGCAGCCTCTTAGCGGGGGGTCCGTACGAGCAGTACTTC
14,NA,TRBJ2-1,NA,TRBV15,CATSRDRGLREQFF,TGTGCCACCAGCAGAGATCGGGGGTTACGTGAGCAGTTCTTC
13,NA,TRBJ1-5,once,TRBV30,CAWSGQGDQPQHF,TGTGCCTGGAGTGGGCAGGGCGATCAGCCCCAGCATTTT
14,NA,TRBJ1-2,NA,TRBV6-5,CASSYSLANYGYTF,TGTGCCAGCAGTTACTCGCTAGCTAACTATGGCTACACCTTC
14,NA,TRBJ1-1,NA,TRBV11-3,CASSRSAENTEAFF,TGTGCCAGCAGCCGTTCGGCTGAGAACACTGAAGCTTTCTTT
15,NA,TRBJ2-3,NA,TRBV19,CASSFSESGTDTQYF,TGTGCCAGTAGTTTTAGCGAATCAGGCACAGATACGCAGTATTTT
15,NA,TRBJ1-2,NA,TRBV6-5,CASSTSLRVGYGYTF,TGTGCCAGCAGTACCTCACTCAGGGTTGGGTATGGCTACACCTTC
14,NA,TRBJ1-5,NA,TRBV6-6,CASSPNRRREPQHF,TGTGCCAGCAGTCCGAACAGGCGTAGAGAGCCCCAGCATTTT
16,NA,TRBJ2-4,NA,TRBV7-9,CATSLSSGVAKNIQYF,TGTGCCACCAGCCTCTCTAGTGGCGTGGCCAAAAACATTCAGTACTTC
15,NA,TRBJ2-7,NA,TRBV21-1,CASSKGQEITYEQYF,TGTGCCAGCAGCAAGGGACAGGAGATAACCTACGAGCAGTACTTC
15,TRBD1,TRBJ1-2,NA,TRBV4-3,CASSLGGGQGYGYTF,TGCGCCAGCAGCCTCGGCGGCGGACAGGGCTATGGCTACACCTTC